Presented here are 18 T cell receptor beta chains from one specimen sequenced in a study of CXCR3-negative and CXCR3-positive naive CD8 T cells. Preparation of TRB cDNA libraries relied on 5' RACE carrying UMI labels. From the 5' RACE reads, TCRdb lists one entry per CDR3 protein and no DNA. This table lists approximately 88,000 distinct CDR3 sequences. The sample consisted of naive CXCR3- CD8+ T cells from blood. Subset of the sample: CD45RO-CCR7+CD27+CD95- naive CD8+ T cells lacking CXCR3 (TNR3-). Receptor source: a human donor in good health. Some clones in this sample may be carry-over from other donors' samples.

This chain links TRBV19 with TRBJ2-7. The CDR3 has 13 residues. Germline V gene lookup returns CDR1 LNHDA and CDR2 SQIVND (reference sequence). The CDR3 protein is CASSIRISYEQYF.

J is TRBJ2-1 and V is TRBV28; checking the TCRdb D call of TRBD2 is not possible without DNA. Germline V gene sequence: CDR1 MDHEN, CDR2 SYDVKM. This CDR3 has 14 residues. CDR3 sequence reads: CASRSSGGPKNQFF.

The V gene is TRBV7-6, the J gene TRBJ1-2; as DNA is missing, the TRBD1 call by TCRdb cannot be tested. CDR3 length: 18 residues. Per the germline V gene, CDR1 is SGHVS and CDR2 is FNYEAQ. CDR3 sequence: CASSLRRGTGATNYGYTF.

The chain links TRBV7-9 to TRBJ1-3. This CDR3 has 15 amino acids. Germline-derived CDR1 and CDR2 are SEHNR and FQNEAQ (reference sequence). CDR3 region: CASSSGWREGNTIYF.

The V call is TRBV14, the J call TRBJ2-7. This CDR3 has 14 residues. Germline loops: CDR1 SGHDN, CDR2 FVKESK. The chain's CDR3 is CASSQETNPYEQYF. Drawing the rest from reference TRBV14 and TRBJ2-7, the complete variable domain is EAGVTQFPSHSVIEKGQTVTLRCDPISGHDNLYWYRRVMGKEIKFLLHFVKESKQDESGMPNNRFLAERTGGTYSTLKVQPAELEDSGVYFCASSQETNPYEQYFGPGTRLTVT.

V usage is TRBV11-2 and J usage is TRBJ1-3. CDR3 length: 12 residues. The germline gives CDR1 SGHAT, CDR2 FQNNGV. CDR3 region: CASRQLGNTIYF.

V and J are TRBV5-5 and TRBJ2-7; TCRdb returns TRBD1, unconfirmable since there is no DNA. The CDR3 is 13 amino acids. Germline assignment: CDR1 SGHKS and CDR2 YYEKEE (reference sequence). CDR3 in amino acids: CASSFRTGGEQYF.

The chain couples TRBV18 to TRBJ2-5; TCRdb's D call, TRBD1, is unchecked because there is no DNA. Germline CDR1 reads KGHSH; CDR2 reads LQKENI. The CDR3 is 15 residues long. CDR3 in amino acids: CASSPPGPPEETQYF.

The chain links TRBV6-4 to TRBJ1-1; TCRdb's D gene call, TRBD1, goes unchecked for lack of DNA. Looked up from germline, CDR1 is MRHNA and CDR2 is SNTAGT. The CDR3 is 15 amino acids. The CDR3 protein is CASSDRAGENTEAFF.

The rearrangement links TRBV7-9 to TRBJ1-2; the D gene TCRdb calls, TRBD1, cannot be checked with no DNA. The CDR3 consists of 15 residues. Germline CDR1 and CDR2: SEHNR and FQNEAQ (reference sequence). The CDR3 reads CASSLAGQDAYGYTF.

The genes are TRBV29-1 and TRBJ2-1. This CDR3 is built from 13 residues. Germline values: CDR1 SQVTM, CDR2 ANQGSEA. The CDR3 sequence is CSALTSYHNEQFF.

The chain links TRBV4-1 to TRBJ2-1; TCRdb returns TRBD2, unconfirmable since there is no DNA. The CDR3 covers 16 residues. Per germline, CDR1 MGHRA and CDR2 YSYEKL. CDR3 loop: CASSLPGLGSLNEQFF.

J is TRBJ1-1 and V is TRBV29-1; TCRdb's assignment of TRBD1 cannot be checked, as there is no DNA. Germline V gene sequence: CDR1 SQVTM, CDR2 ANQGSEA. This CDR3 is 14 amino acids long. CDR3 in amino acids: CSVETGYADTEAFF.

The chain combines TRBV7-3 with TRBJ2-7; the TCRdb D gene call, TRBD1, has no DNA to confirm it. The CDR3 is 15 amino acids. Germline V gives CDR1 SGHTA, CDR2 FQGTGA. The CDR3 region is CASSLMAGGAYEQYF.

This chain joins TRBV28 and TRBJ2-2. Germline V gene sequence: CDR1 MDHEN, CDR2 SYDVKM. CDR3 size: 15 residues. CDR3: CASSLFRSNTGELFF. The full variable domain, rest sourced from reference TRBV28 and TRBJ2-2, is DVKVTQSSRYLVKRTGEKVFLECVQDMDHENMFWYRQDPGLGLRLIYFSYDVKMKEKGDIPEGYSVSREKKERFSLILESASTNQTSMYLCASSLFRSNTGELFFGEGSRLTVL.

The J gene is TRBJ1-4, the V gene TRBV7-8; TCRdb selects TRBD1, and the lack of DNA leaves this call unchecked. Germline V CDR1 and CDR2: SGHVS, FQNEAQ. The CDR3 is 15 residues long. The CDR3 is CASSWGGQGSEKLFF.

The V call is TRBV20-1, the J call TRBJ2-7; without DNA, the TCRdb call of TRBD2 cannot be checked. The CDR3 runs to 16 residues. Germline CDR1 is DFQATT and CDR2 is SNEGSKA (reference sequence). The CDR3 protein is CSARSSEELRTYEQYF.

The chain employs TRBV29-1 and TRBJ2-1; TCRdb lists TRBD2, though no DNA is available to test this call. CDR1 is SQVTM, CDR2 ANQGSEA, per germline. This CDR3 comprises 15 residues. CDR3 region: CSVDSGRALYNEQFF.